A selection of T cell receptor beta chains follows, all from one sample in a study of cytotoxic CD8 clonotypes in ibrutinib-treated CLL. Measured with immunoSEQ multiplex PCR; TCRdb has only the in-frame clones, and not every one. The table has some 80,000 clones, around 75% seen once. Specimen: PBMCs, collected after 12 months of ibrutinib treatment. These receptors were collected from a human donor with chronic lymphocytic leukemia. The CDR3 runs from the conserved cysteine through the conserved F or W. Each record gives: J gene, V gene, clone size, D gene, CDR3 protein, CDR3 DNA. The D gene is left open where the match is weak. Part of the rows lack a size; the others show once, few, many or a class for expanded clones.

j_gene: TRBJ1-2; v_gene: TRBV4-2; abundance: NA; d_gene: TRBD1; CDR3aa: CASSPGAGQRRTF; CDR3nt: TGTGCCAGCAGCCCAGGGGCGGGACAGCGGAGAACCTTC
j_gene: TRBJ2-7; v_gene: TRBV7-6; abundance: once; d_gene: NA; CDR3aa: CASSLRFGIEYEQYF; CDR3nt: TGTGCCAGCAGCTTAAGGTTCGGCATCGAGTACGAGCAGTACTTC
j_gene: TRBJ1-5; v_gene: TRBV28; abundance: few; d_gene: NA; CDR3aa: CASSLSGSRNQPQHF; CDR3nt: TGTGCCAGCAGTTTATCGGGCAGTCGGAATCAGCCCCAGCATTTT
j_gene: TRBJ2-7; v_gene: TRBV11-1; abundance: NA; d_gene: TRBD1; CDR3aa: CASSPPGTGGPPPLRGQYF; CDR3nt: TGTGCCAGCAGCCCACCCGGGACAGGGGGACCCCCACCACTCCGGGGGCAGTACTTC
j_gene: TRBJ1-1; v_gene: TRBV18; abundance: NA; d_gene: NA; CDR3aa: CASSGLTNTEAFF; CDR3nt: TGTGCCAGCTCAGGACTGACAAACACTGAAGCTTTCTTT
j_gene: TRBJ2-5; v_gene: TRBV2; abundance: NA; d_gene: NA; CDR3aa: CASRAPLETQYF; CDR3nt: TGTGCCAGCAGGGCCCCACTGGAGACCCAGTACTTC
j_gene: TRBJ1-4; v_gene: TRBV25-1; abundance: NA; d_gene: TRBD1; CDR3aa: CASSPGTGPRKLFF; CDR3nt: TGTGCCAGCAGCCCCGGGACAGGGCCCCGAAAACTGTTTTTT
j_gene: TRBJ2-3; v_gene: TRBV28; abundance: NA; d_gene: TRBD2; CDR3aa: CASSLAGVGTDTQYF; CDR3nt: TGTGCCAGCAGTTTGGCGGGGGTTGGCACAGATACGCAGTATTTT
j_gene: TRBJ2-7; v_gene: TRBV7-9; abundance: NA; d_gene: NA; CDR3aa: CASSSRGGSPYEQYF; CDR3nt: TGTGCCAGCAGCTCCAGGGGGGGATCCCCCTACGAGCAGTACTTC
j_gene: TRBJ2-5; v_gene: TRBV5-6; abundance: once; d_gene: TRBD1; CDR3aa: CASSLATGAQETQYF; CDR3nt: TGTGCCAGCAGCTTGGCTACAGGGGCCCAAGAGACCCAGTACTTC
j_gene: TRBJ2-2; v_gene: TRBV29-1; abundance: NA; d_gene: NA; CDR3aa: CSVDARAAGELFF; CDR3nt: TGCAGCGTTGACGCCAGGGCGGCCGGGGAGCTGTTTTTT
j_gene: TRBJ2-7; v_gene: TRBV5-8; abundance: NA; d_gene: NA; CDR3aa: CASSGTASSYEQYF; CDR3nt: TGTGCCAGCAGCGGGACTGCGAGCTCCTACGAGCAGTACTTC
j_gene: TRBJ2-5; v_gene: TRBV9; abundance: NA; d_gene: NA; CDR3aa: CASSVGWGTIYIQETQYF; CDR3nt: TGTGCCAGCAGCGTGGGGTGGGGCACCATTTATATCCAAGAGACCCAGTACTTC